These T cell receptor beta chains were read from a single sample in a study of T-cell reconstitution after alpha-beta-depleted transplantation in children. TCRdb fed the PCR reads into MiXCR, producing one record per CDR3 protein. The table shows approximately 800,000 distinct CDR3 sequences, with less than 20% occurring only once. Sequenced material: PBMCs, mostly from graft donor cells, taken 360 days after TCRalphabeta/CD19-depleted stem cell transplant. The receptors originated from a male patient between 10 and 17 years old who had a stem cell transplant for acute lymphoblastic leukemia, so the T cells may come from the graft donor. CDR3s include the opening cysteine and the closing phenylalanine or tryptophan. Fields, in order: clone size, V gene, J gene, D gene, CDR3 DNA, CDR3 protein. A D gene is named only where the DNA matches it firmly. Not all rows give a size; the values are once, few, many and, for expanded clones, a class.

size: few; V: TRBV4-1; J: TRBJ1-2; D: NA; DNA: TGCGCCAGCAGCCAACCGGGAAGAGGGACCTATGGCTACACCTTC; CDR3: CASSQPGRGTYGYTF
size: few; V: TRBV29-1; J: TRBJ2-7; D: TRBD2; DNA: TGCAGCGCGTCCCCTAGCGGGAGATTGTACGAGCAGTACTTC; CDR3: CSASPSGRLYEQYF
size: few; V: TRBV12-3/TRBV12-4; J: TRBJ1-2; D: NA; DNA: TGTGCCAGCCATAGGGGTTTGGGTGATGGCTACACCTTC; CDR3: CASHRGLGDGYTF
size: few; V: TRBV7-3; J: TRBJ1-1; D: NA; DNA: TGTGCCAGCAGCTTACGGAGACAGTTCATGAACACTGAAGCTTTCTTT; CDR3: CASSLRRQFMNTEAFF
size: NA; V: TRBV24-1; J: TRBJ2-7; D: NA; DNA: TGTGCCACCAGCCGGGAGAGGGGCGAGCAGTACTTC; CDR3: CATSRERGEQYF
size: many; V: TRBV4-1; J: TRBJ2-5; D: TRBD1; DNA: TGCGCCAGCAGCGACCAGGGGGTTGGCGAGACCCAGTACTTC; CDR3: CASSDQGVGETQYF
size: NA; V: TRBV10-3; J: TRBJ1-3; D: NA; DNA: TGTGCCATCAGTGAGTCGGGCGGCCACTCTGGAAACACCATATATTTT; CDR3: CAISESGGHSGNTIYF
size: NA; V: TRBV2; J: TRBJ2-2; D: NA; DNA: TGTACCATCAGTACCCTCCTTAGGGGGAGCTGGGCCGGGGAGCTGTTTTTT; CDR3: CTISTLLRGSWAGELFF
size: NA; V: TRBV7-9; J: TRBJ1-1; D: NA; DNA: TGTGCCAGCAGCTTTTCCCTGGGAGGCACTGAAGCTTTCTTT; CDR3: CASSFSLGGTEAFF
size: NA; V: TRBV3-1; J: TRBJ2-1; D: TRBD2; DNA: TGTGCCTCCTGCCGGGAGACTAGCGGGAGCCTCCGGCATGAGCAGTTCTTC; CDR3: CASCRETSGSLRHEQFF
size: NA; V: TRBV7-9; J: TRBJ2-7; D: TRBD1; DNA: TGTGCCAGCAGCTTACCCCATGGACAGGCGTACTCCTACGAGCAGTACTTC; CDR3: CASSLPHGQAYSYEQYF
size: many; V: TRBV5-1; J: TRBJ2-1; D: TRBD2; DNA: TGCGCCAGCAGCTTGGGCGGGAGGGCCAATGAGCAGTTCTTC; CDR3: CASSLGGRANEQFF
size: few; V: TRBV2; J: TRBJ2-7; D: TRBD2; DNA: TGTGCCAGCAGGCGACTAGCGGGAGGGCCATCTTATGAGCAGTACTTC; CDR3: CASRRLAGGPSYEQYF
size: NA; V: TRBV14; J: TRBJ2-1; D: NA; DNA: TGTGCCAGCAGCCACTTCGTGAGGGCCGTATACTCCTACAATGAGCAGTTCTTC; CDR3: CASSHFVRAVYSYNEQFF
size: few; V: TRBV10-3; J: TRBJ1-5; D: TRBD1; DNA: TGTGCCATCAGTGAGTCGGGACAGTGGAGCAATCAGCCCCAGCATTTT; CDR3: CAISESGQWSNQPQHF
size: few; V: TRBV5-1; J: TRBJ2-5; D: TRBD1; DNA: TGCGCCAGCAGCTTGGAGGGACAGGGGAACCAAGAGACCCAGTACTTC; CDR3: CASSLEGQGNQETQYF
size: few; V: TRBV5-1; J: TRBJ2-1; D: TRBD2; DNA: TGCGCCAGCAGCTTGGTTCCTGGCGGGAGATCAATCTCCTACAATGAGCAGTTCTTC; CDR3: CASSLVPGGRSISYNEQFF
size: many; V: TRBV7-6; J: TRBJ1-1; D: TRBD1; DNA: TGTGCCAGCAGCTTCCGGACAGGGACTGAAGCTTTCTTT; CDR3: CASSFRTGTEAFF
size: many; V: TRBV20-1; J: TRBJ2-1; D: NA; DNA: TGCAGTGCTCGCACTAGAGTTTCCTACAATGAGCAGTTCTTC; CDR3: CSARTRVSYNEQFF
size: few; V: TRBV5-6; J: TRBJ2-7; D: TRBD1; DNA: TGTGCCAGCAGCTTGAGCTTTGGACAGGATAACGGCTACGAGCAGTACTTC; CDR3: CASSLSFGQDNGYEQYF
size: few; V: TRBV3-1; J: TRBJ1-2; D: NA; DNA: TGTGCCAGCAGTCTCCACAGGCTGGGACATAACTATGGCTACACCTTC; CDR3: CASSLHRLGHNYGYTF
size: NA; V: TRBV25-1; J: TRBJ1-1; D: TRBD1; DNA: TGTGCCAGCAGTGATCCTATGACAGGGGGAATTGAAGCTTTCTTT; CDR3: CASSDPMTGGIEAFF
size: many; V: TRBV7-9; J: TRBJ2-1; D: TRBD2; DNA: TGTGCCAGCAGCTTAGTCCTAGCGGGAACCTACAATGAGCAGTTCTTC; CDR3: CASSLVLAGTYNEQFF
size: NA; V: TRBV27; J: TRBJ1-2; D: TRBD1; DNA: TGTGCCAGCAGTCCCGGGACAGGGGATACCTATGGCTACACCTTC; CDR3: CASSPGTGDTYGYTF
size: once; V: TRBV4-1; J: TRBJ2-7; D: TRBD1; DNA: TGCGCCAGCAGCCTACCGGGGACAGGGAAGGGCGAGCAGTACTTC; CDR3: CASSLPGTGKGEQYF
size: few; V: TRBV10-2; J: TRBJ1-5; D: TRBD1; DNA: TGCGCCAGCAGTGAGTTGGGACAGACCAATCAGCCCCAGCATTTT; CDR3: CASSELGQTNQPQHF
size: few; V: TRBV12-3/TRBV12-4; J: TRBJ2-3; D: TRBD1; DNA: TGTGCCAGCAGCCCGGACAGGGGCAAAGATACGCAGTATTTT; CDR3: CASSPDRGKDTQYF
size: NA; V: TRBV5-8; J: TRBJ2-7; D: TRBD2; DNA: TGTGCCAGCAGCTCTCTCCTTAGCGGGGCTGGGACCTACGAGCAGTACTTC; CDR3: CASSSLLSGAGTYEQYF
size: few; V: TRBV12-3/TRBV12-4; J: TRBJ2-7; D: TRBD1; DNA: TGTGCCAGCAGAACCCACACCGGGACAGGGGTCCACGAGCAGTACTTC; CDR3: CASRTHTGTGVHEQYF
size: few; V: TRBV2; J: TRBJ2-3; D: TRBD2; DNA: TGTGCCAGCAGTGAACAACCTCTAGCGGGAGGGTCAGATACGCAGTATTTT; CDR3: CASSEQPLAGGSDTQYF
size: few; V: TRBV20-1; J: TRBJ2-1; D: TRBD1; DNA: TGCAGTGCTAGAGAGGTGTGGCAGGGGGACAATGAGCAGTTCTTC; CDR3: CSAREVWQGDNEQFF
size: NA; V: TRBV5-1; J: TRBJ1-1; D: TRBD1; DNA: TGCGCCAGCAGCTACGGACAGGGAAGTAGAGCTTTCTTT; CDR3: CASSYGQGSRAFF
size: once; V: TRBV29-1; J: TRBJ1-5; D: TRBD1; DNA: TGCAGCGTTGAATTAGGATTTGGCCCCACAGGGGAATGGGATTATAGCAATCAGCCCCAGCATTTT; CDR3: CSVELGFGPTGEWDYSNQPQHF
size: few; V: TRBV15; J: TRBJ2-7; D: NA; DNA: TGTGCCACCAGCAGAGATAAGGGGGTAGAGCAGTACTTC; CDR3: CATSRDKGVEQYF
size: NA; V: TRBV5-6; J: TRBJ1-2; D: NA; DNA: TGTGCCAGCACCTACCAGGAGCGGAACTATGGCTACACCTTC; CDR3: CASTYQERNYGYTF
size: NA; V: TRBV18; J: TRBJ2-7; D: NA; DNA: TGTGCCAGCTCACCTCTAGCCCACGAGCAGTACTTC; CDR3: CASSPLAHEQYF
size: NA; V: TRBV9; J: TRBJ2-5; D: TRBD2; DNA: TGTGCCAGCAGCGTAGATCGGACTAGCGGATACCAAGAGACCCAGTACTTC; CDR3: CASSVDRTSGYQETQYF
size: NA; V: TRBV7-3; J: TRBJ2-3; D: TRBD2; DNA: TGTGCCAGCAGCCCCCTGACTAGCGGGACTAGCACAGATACGCAGTATTTT; CDR3: CASSPLTSGTSTDTQYF
size: NA; V: TRBV12-3/TRBV12-4; J: TRBJ1-2; D: NA; DNA: TGTGCCAGCAGTGCCGGACAGCTTAATAACTATGGCTACACCTTC; CDR3: CASSAGQLNNYGYTF
size: NA; V: TRBV6-5; J: TRBJ2-2; D: TRBD2; DNA: TGTGCCAGCAAACGGGCGACTAGCGGTCGCGGGGAGCTGTTTTTT; CDR3: CASKRATSGRGELFF
size: few; V: TRBV29-1; J: TRBJ2-7; D: NA; DNA: TGCAGCGTTGAAGGCGCGAGCCCAGCCTACGAGCAGTACTTC; CDR3: CSVEGASPAYEQYF
size: NA; V: TRBV6-1; J: TRBJ1-5; D: NA; DNA: TGTGCCAGCAGGTTTGACAGCCCGAATCAGCCCCAGCATTTT; CDR3: CASRFDSPNQPQHF
size: few; V: TRBV5-1; J: TRBJ2-1; D: NA; DNA: TGCGCCAGCAGCTGGGGGGCCGGGACCTTCTCTGATGAGCAGTTCTTC; CDR3: CASSWGAGTFSDEQFF
size: NA; V: TRBV5-1; J: TRBJ2-2; D: NA; DNA: TGCGCCAGCAGCTTGCAGTTGGGCAGAGGAAACACCGGGGAGCTGTTTTTT; CDR3: CASSLQLGRGNTGELFF